What follows are 26 T cell receptor beta chains derived from one specimen sequenced in a study of identical twins. TCRdb reprocessed the 5' RACE reads via MiXCR and lists one record per CDR3 protein. In the table there are hundreds of thousands of distinct CDR3 sequences, about a fifth of which are singletons. The sample also formed part of further work on yellow fever vaccine responses in identical twins.

The material sequenced was CD4+ T cells sorted from blood. The receptor set was obtained from a woman under 30 in good health.

The rearrangement uses TRBV6-1 and TRBJ1-1, with D possibly TRBD1 on 5 matching bases. The CDR3 runs 13 residues. Germline V gene sequence: CDR1 MNHNS, CDR2 SASEGT. V lost 8 bases and J 6 bases, leaving 16 bases between the germline ends. CDR3 amino acids: CASLRVGGSEAFF. The CDR3 coding sequence is TGTGCCAGCCTCAGGGTGGGTGGCTCTGAAGCTTTCTTT.

CDR3 protein: CASSYLQGLTDTQYF. Written as DNA, the CDR3 is TGTGCCAGCAGCTACCTCCAGGGGCTCACAGATACGCAGTATTTT. The J gene is TRBJ2-3, the V gene TRBV5-5; tentative D call: TRBD1 (6 bases). Trimming stripped 3 bases from V and 2 bases from J, with 13 bases between. Germline assignment: CDR1 SGHKS and CDR2 YYEKEE (reference sequence). The CDR3 extends over 15 amino acids.

This clonotype was recorded a few times. The V gene is TRBV24-1, the J gene TRBJ2-1; a weak D match, TRBD2 (5 bases). Trimming left V 3 bases short and J 7 bases short, with 15 bases between. This CDR3 comprises 15 residues. Per the germline V gene, CDR1 is KGHDR and CDR2 is SFDVKD. In nucleotides, the CDR3 is TGTGCCACCAGTGATCCCCTGGCGGGTCGTAATGAGCAGTTCTTC. This translates into CATSDPLAGRNEQFF.

This chain uses TRBV2 with TRBJ2-2; TRBD2 is a possible D gene (5 bases). Trimming removed 5 bases from V and 6 bases from J, with 13 bases in between. CDR1 is SNHLY, CDR2 FYNNEI, per germline. This CDR3 comprises 14 residues. The CDR3, as DNA: TGTGCCAGCAGTCAAACAGCACTAGCCGGGGAGCTGTTTTTT. Translating gives CASSQTALAGELFF.

This chain joins TRBV2 and TRBJ2-5, with a tentative D call TRBD1 (5 bases). CDR1 and CDR2 (germline): SNHLY, FYNNEI. The CDR3 runs to 15 residues. Trimming removed 4 bases from V and 1 base from J, with 13 bases in between. This CDR3 reads CASSGPLGVQETQYF. The CDR3 DNA reads TGTGCCAGCAGTGGGCCTTTAGGGGTCCAAGAGACCCAGTACTTC.

V usage is TRBV5-5 and J usage is TRBJ2-1, with D maybe TRBD2 (5 bases). This CDR3 contains 18 residues. Germline loops: CDR1 SGHKS, CDR2 YYEKEE (reference sequence). V lost 1 base, J lost 7 bases, and 24 bases lay in between. CDR3 DNA sequence: TGTGCCAGCAGCTTGTCTTCTATTTCGGGGTCGGCATGGAATGAGCAGTTCTTC. It encodes CASSLSSISGSAWNEQFF.

The CDR3 spells CSVPRGQVDTQYF. The CDR3 DNA sequence: TGCAGCGTGCCCCGGGGGCAGGTAGATACGCAGTATTTT. The chain uses TRBV29-1 and TRBJ2-3; D assignment may be TRBD1 or TRBD2 (6 bases each). Deletions cut 6 bases from V and 5 bases from J, with 15 bases between. Germline V gives CDR1 SQVTM, CDR2 ANQGSEA. This CDR3 comprises 13 residues.

Only a few counts were recorded for this clonotype. The chain joins TRBV5-1 to TRBJ2-3, with 9 positions matching TRBD1. In germline, CDR1 is SGHRS, CDR2 YFSETQ. The ends lost 4 bases at V and 0 bases at J; junction bases unmatched: 3. This CDR3 has 15 amino acids. The CDR3 sequence is CASSPTGGSTDTQYF. The CDR3, as DNA: TGCGCCAGCAGCCCGACAGGGGGTAGCACAGATACGCAGTATTTT.

The rearrangement links TRBV7-9 to TRBJ2-3; D not certain. The CDR3 runs 15 residues. Germline CDR1 reads SEHNR; CDR2 reads FQNEAQ (reference sequence). The V and J ends lost 0 bases and 2 bases respectively, with 9 bases between them. The DNA of the CDR3 is TGTGCCAGCAGCTTAGCGGTAGGCCCCACAGATACGCAGTATTTT. Protein product: CASSLAVGPTDTQYF.

V usage is TRBV7-9 and J usage is TRBJ2-3; D is perhaps TRBD1 (5 bases). Germline-derived CDR1 and CDR2 are SEHNR and FQNEAQ (reference sequence). V shed 2 bases and J shed 3 bases, with 15 bases lying between them. This CDR3 is 16 amino acids long. Here the CDR3 DNA reads TGTGCCAGCAGCTTAACAGTCTGGGGCCAGACAGATACGCAGTATTTT. Amino acids: CASSLTVWGQTDTQYF.

In this sample, this clonotype turned up a few times. This chain uses TRBV5-1 with TRBJ2-7, with a weak D call TRBD2 (6 bases). Germline V gives CDR1 SGHRS, CDR2 YFSETQ. The CDR3 totals 15 residues. V lost 2 bases to trimming and J lost 6 bases, with 18 bases between them. This CDR3 reads CASSFSGEGKGEQYF. CDR3 DNA: TGCGCCAGCAGCTTTTCGGGAGAAGGCAAGGGCGAGCAGTACTTC.

This clonotype was counted only a few times. The chain carries TRBV10-2 and TRBJ2-5; the match to TRBD2 covers 11 bases. Germline V gene lookup returns CDR1 WSHSY and CDR2 SAAADI. Unmatched junction bases numbered 0, after V lost 6 bases and J lost 3 bases. The CDR3 has 13 amino acids. CDR3 loop: CASRGLAEETQYF. In DNA, the CDR3 is TGCGCCAGCAGGGGACTAGCGGAAGAGACCCAGTACTTC.

V gene TRBV29-1 combines with J gene TRBJ2-2; D gene ambiguous. The V gene lost 3 bases and the J gene lost 8 bases, with 10 bases spanning the gap. The CDR3 is 12 residues long. Germline assignment: CDR1 SQVTM and CDR2 ANQGSEA. The DNA of the CDR3 is TGCAGCGTTGACTACTTAGGGGGGGAGCTGTTTTTT. Encoded protein: CSVDYLGGELFF.

This clonotype has only a few counts. The rearrangement links TRBV12-3 or TRBV12-4 to TRBJ2-3, with D hard to call. V lost 6 bases, J lost 0 bases, and 16 bases lay in between. The CDR3 has 16 residues. The DNA for the CDR3 is TGTGCCAGCAGCCGATCGTTCGCCTCTAGCACAGATACGCAGTATTTT. Protein: CASSRSFASSTDTQYF.

This chain links TRBV28 with TRBJ2-1; D ambiguous. Trimming pared 4 bases from V and 15 bases from J, leaving 13 bases between. Germline CDR1 MDHEN, CDR2 SYDVKM. This CDR3 has 11 residues. CDR3 DNA: TGTGCCAGCAGTTCGCCCCCGTCTCGGTTCTTC. Translation: CASSSPPSRFF.

The chain combines TRBV5-8 with TRBJ1-5, with 7 bases identical to TRBD1. The V gene end was trimmed by 4 bases and the J gene end by 4 bases; junction bases not matched to a gene: 8. Looked up from germline, CDR1 is SGHTS and CDR2 is YDEGEE. This CDR3 region has 15 residues. The CDR3 nucleotides read TGTGCCAGCAGCCGCCAGGGACAGTTAAATCAGCCCCAGCATTTT. Translation gives CASSRQGQLNQPQHF.

J is TRBJ2-4 and V is TRBV6-5, with TRBD1 matching over 9 bases. J was trimmed by 6 bases and V by 2 bases; bases with no gene match: 2. This CDR3 comprises 14 residues. Germline CDR1 MNHEY, CDR2 SVGAGI. CDR3 bases: TGTGCCAGCAGTTACAAGGGACAGGGAAACATTCAGTACTTC. This translates into CASSYKGQGNIQYF.

This clonotype was picked up a small number of times. The chain combines TRBV11-1 with TRBJ2-1; 12 nucleotides line up with TRBD2. The CDR3 runs to 15 residues. CDR1 and CDR2 (germline): SGHAT, FQDESV (reference sequence). Trimming took 7 bases from V and 6 from J; bases not matched to a gene: 7. CDR3: CASNNLAGGLNEQFF. The CDR3 DNA sequence: TGTGCCAGCAACAATCTAGCGGGAGGGCTCAATGAGCAGTTCTTC. The full variable domain, with the rest looked up from reference TRBV11-1 and TRBJ2-1, is EAEVAQSPRYKITEKSQAVAFWCDPISGHATLYWYRQILGQGPELLVQFQDESVVDDSQLPKDRFSAERLKGVDSTLKIQPAELGDSAMYLCASNNLAGGLNEQFFGPGTRLTVL.

The V gene is TRBV3-1, the J gene TRBJ2-3, with TRBD1 matching over 8 bases. The CDR3 spans 15 residues. In germline, CDR1 is LGHDT, CDR2 YNNKEL (reference sequence). With 4 bases clipped from V and 2 bases from J, the junction kept 5 bases outside the gene matches. This chain's CDR3 is CASSPMTGVTDTQYF. CDR3 nucleotides: TGTGCCAGCAGCCCTATGACAGGGGTCACAGATACGCAGTATTTT.

This chain joins TRBV20-1 and TRBJ2-3, with D perhaps TRBD1 or TRBD2 (5 bases each). CDR1 and CDR2 from the germline V gene are DFQATT and SNEGSKA (reference sequence). The V end lost 3 bases, the J end lost 5 bases, and 15 bases lay between the germline ends. This CDR3 comprises 14 residues. The CDR3 nucleotides read TGCAGTGCTAGTAGGGACGCCAACCGAGATACGCAGTATTTT. This sequence encodes CSASRDANRDTQYF.

This clonotype has only a few counts. The gene calls are TRBV6-2 or TRBV6-3 and TRBJ2-5, with D unclear. Between the trimmed V and J ends, which lost 0 bases and 7 bases, there was a span of 9 bases. The CDR3 is 13 residues long. Germline assignment: CDR1 MNHEY and CDR2 SVGEGT. CDR3 in amino acids: CASSYSNSVTQYF. Written as DNA, the CDR3 is TGTGCCAGCAGTTACTCAAACAGCGTGACCCAGTACTTC.

The rearrangement uses TRBV25-1 and TRBJ2-5, with 12 bases matching TRBD2. The ends lost 2 bases at V and 5 bases at J; junction bases unmatched: 3. The CDR3 spans 15 residues. Germline CDR1 is MGHDK and CDR2 is SYGVNS. The CDR3: CASSESLAGGETQYF. In DNA form, the CDR3 reads TGTGCCAGCAGTGAAAGCCTAGCGGGAGGGGAGACCCAGTACTTC.

CDR3 region: CASILIGTNIQYF. DNA of the CDR3: TGTGCCAGCATTCTGATAGGGACGAACATTCAGTACTTC. This chain joins TRBV28 and TRBJ2-4; D may match TRBD1 or TRBD2 (5 bases each). CDR1 MDHEN and CDR2 SYDVKM come from the germline V gene. Trimming took off 7 bases at V and 7 bases at J, with 14 bases between the two ends. This CDR3 is 13 amino acids long. The full variable domain, with the rest looked up from reference TRBV28 and TRBJ2-4, is DVKVTQSSRYLVKRTGEKVFLECVQDMDHENMFWYRQDPGLGLRLIYFSYDVKMKEKGDIPEGYSVSREKKERFSLILESASTNQTSMYLCASILIGTNIQYFGAGTRLSVL.

This clonotype showed up just a few times. The chain carries TRBV9 and TRBJ1-1; 11 bases fit TRBD1. The CDR3 extends over 16 amino acids. Germline values: CDR1 SGDLS, CDR2 YYNGEE. V dropped 4 bases and J dropped 6; count of bases not matched to a gene: 11. The CDR3 sequence: CASSYRTGGAIAEAFF. In DNA, the CDR3 is TGTGCCAGCAGCTACCGGACAGGGGGCGCGATAGCTGAAGCTTTCTTT.

This clonotype was seen a handful of times. The CDR3 region is CATSRDQASFYEQYF. The CDR3 DNA is TGTGCCACCAGCAGAGATCAGGCTAGCTTCTACGAGCAGTACTTC. The J gene is TRBJ2-7, the V gene TRBV15, with a tentative D call TRBD2 (5 bases). Germline CDR1 is LNHNV and CDR2 is YYDKDF (reference sequence). With 0 bases removed from V and 3 bases from J, the gap between germline ends came to 12 bases. The CDR3 is 15 amino acids. The variable domain in full, with the rest retrieved from reference TRBV15 and TRBJ2-7, is DAMVIQNPRYQVTQFGKPVTLSCSQTLNHNVMYWYQQKSSQAPKLLFHYYDKDFNNEADTPDNFQSRRPNTSFCFLDIRSPGLGDTAMYLCATSRDQASFYEQYFGPGTRLTVT.

This clonotype was detected only a few times. Relative to the germline gene, one junction end is altered; a read error may explain this. The chain combines TRBV11-3 with TRBJ1-1; maybe TRBD1 (5 bases). The CDR3 loop spans 14 amino acids. CDR1 and CDR2 (germline): SGHNT, YENEEA. The CDR3 protein is CASSLGGVKTEAFF. For the CDR3, the DNA is TGTGCCAGCAGCTTAGGGGGGGTGAAGACTGAAGCTTTCTTT.